This T cell receptor beta chain is drawn from a study of cytomegalovirus exposure and HLA in healthy donors. Germline loops: CDR1 SGHAT, CDR2 FQNNGV. The CDR3 has 13 residues. V was pared by 1 base and J by 3 bases, with 7 bases between. It was with 60 Vbeta and 13 Jbeta primers that the PCR ran. Assay: immunoSEQ multiplex PCR; the TCRdb copy retains only in-frame clones and omits some. There are 150,000 to 200,000 clones in the sample; around four fifths occur only once, and approximately 1.9% lies in the top ten. The sequenced sample was PBMCs. The chain combines TRBV11-2 with TRBJ2-7, with a possible D match to TRBD1 (5 bases). The sequence came from a man between 18 and 35 years old in good health and CMV-seronegative. The CDR3 is CASSLGDSYEQYF. The CDR3 coding sequence is TGTGCCAGCAGCTTAGGTGACAGCTACGAGCAGTACTTC.